The sequence of this TCR beta chain was determined in a study of early T cells in non-severe SARS-CoV-2 infection. TCRdb re-called the 5' RACE reads with MiXCR, one entry per CDR3 protein. Of about 64,000 distinct CDR3 sequences in the sample, over 9% were seen once. Only a few counts were recorded for this clonotype. In germline, CDR1 is SNHLY, CDR2 FYNNEI. Between the trimmed V and J ends, which lost 3 bases and 8 bases, there was a span of 13 bases. The CDR3 consists of 13 residues. The origin of this receptor is an adult who was a healthcare worker with PCR-confirmed SARS-CoV-2 infection or an uninfected control (not recorded which). The chain joins TRBV2 to TRBJ1-2; no reliable D call. The input for sequencing was whole blood, taken at baseline. CDR3 in DNA: TGTGCCAGCAGTGATAAGGCGGTGGGCGGCTACACCTTC. Amino acid sequence: CASSDKAVGGYTF. The variable domain in full, with the rest retrieved from reference TRBV2 and TRBJ1-2, is EPEVTQTPSHQVTQMGQEVILRCVPISNHLYFYWYRQILGQKVEFLVSFYNNEISEKSEIFDDQFSVERPDGSNFTLKIRSTKLEDSAMYFCASSDKAVGGYTFGSGTRLTVV.